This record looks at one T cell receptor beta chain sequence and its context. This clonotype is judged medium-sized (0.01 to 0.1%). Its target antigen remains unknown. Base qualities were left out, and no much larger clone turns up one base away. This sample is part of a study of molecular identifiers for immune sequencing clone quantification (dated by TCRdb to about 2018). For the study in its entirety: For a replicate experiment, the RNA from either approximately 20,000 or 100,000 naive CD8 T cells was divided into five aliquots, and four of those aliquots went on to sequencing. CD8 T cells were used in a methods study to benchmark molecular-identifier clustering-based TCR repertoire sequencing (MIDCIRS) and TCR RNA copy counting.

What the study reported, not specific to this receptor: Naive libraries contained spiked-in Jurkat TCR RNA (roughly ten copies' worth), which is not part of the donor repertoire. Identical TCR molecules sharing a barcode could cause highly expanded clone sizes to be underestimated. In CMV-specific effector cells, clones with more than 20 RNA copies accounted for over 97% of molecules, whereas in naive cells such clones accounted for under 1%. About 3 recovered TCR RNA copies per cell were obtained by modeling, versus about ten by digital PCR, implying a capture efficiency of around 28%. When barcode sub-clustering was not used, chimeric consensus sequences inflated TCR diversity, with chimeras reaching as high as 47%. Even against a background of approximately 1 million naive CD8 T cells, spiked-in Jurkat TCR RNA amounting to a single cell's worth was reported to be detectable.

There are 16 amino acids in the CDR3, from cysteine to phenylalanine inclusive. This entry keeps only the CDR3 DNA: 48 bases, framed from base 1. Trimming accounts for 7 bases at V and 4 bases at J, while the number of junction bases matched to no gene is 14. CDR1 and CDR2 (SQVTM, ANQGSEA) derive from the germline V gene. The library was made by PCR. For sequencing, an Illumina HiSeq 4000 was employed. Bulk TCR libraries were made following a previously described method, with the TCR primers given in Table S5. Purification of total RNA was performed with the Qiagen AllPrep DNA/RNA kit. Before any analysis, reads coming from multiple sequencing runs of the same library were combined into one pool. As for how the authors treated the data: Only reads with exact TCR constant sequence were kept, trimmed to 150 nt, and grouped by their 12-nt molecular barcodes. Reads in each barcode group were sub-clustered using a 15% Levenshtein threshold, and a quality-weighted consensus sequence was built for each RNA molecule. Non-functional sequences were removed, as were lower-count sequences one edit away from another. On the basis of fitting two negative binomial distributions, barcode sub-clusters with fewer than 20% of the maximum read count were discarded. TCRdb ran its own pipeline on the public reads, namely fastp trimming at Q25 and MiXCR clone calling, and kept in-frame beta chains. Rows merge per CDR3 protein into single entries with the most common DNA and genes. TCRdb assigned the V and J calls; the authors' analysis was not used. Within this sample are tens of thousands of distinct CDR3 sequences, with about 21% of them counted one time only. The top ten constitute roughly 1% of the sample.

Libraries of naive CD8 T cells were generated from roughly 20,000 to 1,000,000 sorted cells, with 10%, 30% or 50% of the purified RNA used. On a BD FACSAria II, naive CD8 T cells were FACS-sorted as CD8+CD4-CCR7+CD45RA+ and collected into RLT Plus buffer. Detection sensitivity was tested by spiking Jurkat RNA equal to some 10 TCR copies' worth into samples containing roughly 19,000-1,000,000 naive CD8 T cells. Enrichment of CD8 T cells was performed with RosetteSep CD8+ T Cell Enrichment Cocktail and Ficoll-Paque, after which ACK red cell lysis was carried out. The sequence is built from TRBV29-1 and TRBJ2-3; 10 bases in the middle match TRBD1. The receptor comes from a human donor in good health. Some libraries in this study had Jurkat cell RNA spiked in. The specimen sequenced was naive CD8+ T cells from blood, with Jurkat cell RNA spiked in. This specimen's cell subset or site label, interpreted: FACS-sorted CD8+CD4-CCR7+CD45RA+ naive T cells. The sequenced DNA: TGCAGCGGAGGGGCAGGGACAGGGGTCGCCGCAGATACGCAGTATTTT. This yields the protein CSGGAGTGVAADTQYF.